This T cell receptor beta chain was retrieved from a study of CD8+ T cells in alopecia areata. Looking at the study overall: Each day, treated patients took oral tofacitinib twice, at 5 to 10 mg per dose.

J was trimmed by 5 bases and V by 5 bases; bases with no gene match: 7. CDR1 MNHEY and CDR2 SMNVEV come from the germline V gene (reference sequence). The CDR3 runs 16 residues. Points from the study as a whole: Patients shared TCRs less clearly than mice did, possibly owing to HLA. More clonal than normal scalp was lesional scalp, particularly alopecia totalis/universalis.

The sample holds a few counts of this clone. Its antigen remains unknown. cDNA serving as the sequencing template came from extracted, reverse transcribed RNA. Using immunoSEQ multiplex PCR, the repertoire was profiled, and TCRdb retains in-frame clones only, with some absent. The profile shows about 140,000 clones, about half of them singletons. V gene TRBV27 combines with J gene TRBJ2-5; 14 bases map to TRBD2. The sequenced sample was CD4+ T cells sorted from blood, obtained at week 0. This receptor was taken from a human donor with alopecia areata. This CDR3 reads CASSPRLAGGRETQYF. The CDR3 DNA reads as TGTGCCAGCAGTCCAAGACTAGCGGGAGGGCGGGAGACCCAGTACTTC.